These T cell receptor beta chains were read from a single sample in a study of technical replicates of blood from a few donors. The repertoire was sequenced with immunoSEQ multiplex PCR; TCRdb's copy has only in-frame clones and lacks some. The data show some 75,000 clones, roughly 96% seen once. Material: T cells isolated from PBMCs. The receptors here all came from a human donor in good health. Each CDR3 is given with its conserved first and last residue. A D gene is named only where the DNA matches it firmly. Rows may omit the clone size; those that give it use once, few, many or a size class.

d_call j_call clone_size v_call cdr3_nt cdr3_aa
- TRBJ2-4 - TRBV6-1 TGTGCCAGCATCCCGACAGGCCTAGCCAAAAACATTCAGTACTTC CASIPTGLAKNIQYF
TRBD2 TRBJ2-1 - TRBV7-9 TGTGCCAGCAGCTTAACGGGACTAGCGGGGGTAAGCTCCTACAATGAGCAGTTCTTC CASSLTGLAGVSSYNEQFF
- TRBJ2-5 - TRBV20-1 TGCAGTGCTAGGCCTGAGGAGACCCAGTACTTC CSARPEETQYF
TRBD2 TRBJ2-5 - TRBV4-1 TGCGCCAGCAGCCACCTCTTCAGCGGGAAGGAGACCCAGTACTTC CASSHLFSGKETQYF
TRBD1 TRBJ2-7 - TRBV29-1 TGCAGCGTCTGGACAGGGGGCAGGTACGAGCAGTACTTC CSVWTGGRYEQYF
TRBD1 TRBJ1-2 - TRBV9 TGTGCCAGCAGCTCCCCGTCGGACAGGAGAGGCTACACCTTC CASSSPSDRRGYTF
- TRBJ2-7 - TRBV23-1 TGCGCCAGCAGTCAACACGGAGTCTACGAGCAGTACTTC CASSQHGVYEQYF
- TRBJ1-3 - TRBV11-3 TGTGCCAGCAGCCTACAGGGATCTGGAAACACCATATATTTT CASSLQGSGNTIYF
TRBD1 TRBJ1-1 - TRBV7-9 TGTGCCAGCAGCTTATATACCCTCGGACAGGATGAAGCTTTCTTT CASSLYTLGQDEAFF
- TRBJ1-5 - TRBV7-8 TGTGCCAGCAGCCCACAAAATAGCAATCAGCCCCAGCATTTT CASSPQNSNQPQHF
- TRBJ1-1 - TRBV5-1 TGCGCCAGCAGCTTGGCTGGACAGATCAATGAAGCTTTCTTT CASSLAGQINEAFF
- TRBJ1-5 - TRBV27 TGTGCCAGCAGTTTTTTCGGGGATCGGCCCCAGCATTTT CASSFFGDRPQHF
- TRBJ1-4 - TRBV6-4 TGTGCCAGCAGTCGGACAGCAACTAATGAAAAACTGTTTTTT CASSRTATNEKLFF
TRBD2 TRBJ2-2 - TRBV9 TGTGCCAGCAGCCTGCGGGAGTCCGGGGAGCTGTTTTTT CASSLRESGELFF
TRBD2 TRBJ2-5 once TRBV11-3 TGTGCCAGCAGCTTAAGAGGTAGCGGGGGGCAAGAGACCCAGTACTTC CASSLRGSGGQETQYF
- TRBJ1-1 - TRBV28 TGTGCCAGCAGAGGTGCGGGGATCTCCCGGTGGGCTGAAGCTTTCTTT CASRGAGISRWAEAFF
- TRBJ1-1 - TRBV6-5 TGTGCCAGCAGTTACTTGGATAGGGTTGGAGGCACTGAAGCTTTCTTT CASSYLDRVGGTEAFF
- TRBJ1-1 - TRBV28 TGTGCCAGCAGTTTGGTTCGGGGGAACACTGAAGCTTTCTTT CASSLVRGNTEAFF
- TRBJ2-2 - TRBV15 TGTGCCACCAGCAGAGCTTTAGGAGAAACCGGGGAGCTGTTTTTT CATSRALGETGELFF
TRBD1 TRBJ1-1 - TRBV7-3 TGTGCCAGCAGCTCACAGGGGGCCACTGAAGCTTTCTTT CASSSQGATEAFF
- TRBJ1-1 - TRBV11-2 TGTGCCAGCAGCCAGGGAACTTACAGGTACACTGAAGCTTTCTTT CASSQGTYRYTEAFF
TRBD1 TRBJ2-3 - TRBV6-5 TGTGCCAGCAGTTACTCTAGGGGGCGCGCGGATACGCAGTATTTT CASSYSRGRADTQYF
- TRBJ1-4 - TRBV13 TGTGCCAGCAGCTTATCCCAGAATAATGAAAAACTGTTTTTT CASSLSQNNEKLFF
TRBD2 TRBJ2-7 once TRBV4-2 TGTGCCAGCAGCCAACTAGCGGGAGAGTTCTACGAGCAGTACTTC CASSQLAGEFYEQYF
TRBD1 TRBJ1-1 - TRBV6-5 TGTGCCAGCAGTCTGGGACAGGGAGGAACTGAAGCTTTCTTT CASSLGQGGTEAFF
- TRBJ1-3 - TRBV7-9 TGTGCCAGCAGCCTACTGGCGGGCCACCCTGGAAACACCATATATTTT CASSLLAGHPGNTIYF
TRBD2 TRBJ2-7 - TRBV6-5 TGTGCCAGCAGTCCTAGCGGGAGCTCCTACGAGCAGTACTTC CASSPSGSSYEQYF
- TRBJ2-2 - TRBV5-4 TGTGCCTTAGCCAAGGAGACCGGGGAGCTGTTTTTT CALAKETGELFF
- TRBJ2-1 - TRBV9 TGTGCCAGCAGCGCTAGCTCCTACAATGAGCAGTTCTTC CASSASSYNEQFF
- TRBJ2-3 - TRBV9 TGTGCCAGCAGCGTCCTCCCCGGCGGACTTGATACGCAGTATTTT CASSVLPGGLDTQYF
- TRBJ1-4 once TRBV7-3 TGTGCCAGCAGCTCCTCCGCTGAGGAAAAACTGTTTTTT CASSSSAEEKLFF
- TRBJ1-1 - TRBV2 TGTGCCAGCAACTCGGGACTCACCATGAACACTGAAGCTTTCTTT CASNSGLTMNTEAFF
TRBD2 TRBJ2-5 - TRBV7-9 TGTGCCAGCAGCCTGAGCGGGAGGGAAGAGACCCAGTACTTC CASSLSGREETQYF
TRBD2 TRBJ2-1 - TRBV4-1 TGCGCCAGCAGCCACCCCCGCGGGCTAGCGGGAGGCGAATTCAATGAGCAGTTCTTC CASSHPRGLAGGEFNEQFF
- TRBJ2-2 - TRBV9 TGTGCCAGCAGCGTCAGGACCGGGGAGCTGTTTTTT CASSVRTGELFF
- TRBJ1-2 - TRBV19 TGTGCCAGTAGTATGCGGGAAGGTGGCTACACCTTC CASSMREGGYTF
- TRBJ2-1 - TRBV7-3 TGTGCCAGCAGCTACGTAGGGGTTTCCTACAATGAGCAGTTCTTC CASSYVGVSYNEQFF
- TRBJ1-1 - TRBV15 TGTGCCACCAGCAGAGGGGTCCACAGGGTTGCTGAAGCTTTCTTT CATSRGVHRVAEAFF
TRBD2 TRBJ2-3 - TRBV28 TGTGCCAGCAGTGGACTAGCGGCCTCCACAGATACGCAGTATTTT CASSGLAASTDTQYF
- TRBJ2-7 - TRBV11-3 TGTGCCAGCAGCAGAAGAGGGGGCTACGAGCAGTACTTC CASSRRGGYEQYF
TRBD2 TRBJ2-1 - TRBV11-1 TGTGCCAGCAGCTTCGGACTAGCGGGAGGAAACTCCTACAATGAGCAGTTCTTC CASSFGLAGGNSYNEQFF
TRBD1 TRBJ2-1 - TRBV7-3 TGTGCCAGCAGCTTATTAGGGACAGGTACGCAGTTCTTC CASSLLGTGTQFF
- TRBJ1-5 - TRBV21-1 TGTGCCAGCAGCAAAGGGGACAGGGTCAACCAGCCCCAGCATTTT CASSKGDRVNQPQHF
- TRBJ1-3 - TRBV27 TGTGCCAGCAGACTGCAGGGACTCTCTGGAAACACCATATATTTT CASRLQGLSGNTIYF
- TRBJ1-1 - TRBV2 TGTGCCAGCAGTGAAGACCCCTCGGGAGCTTTCTTT CASSEDPSGAFF
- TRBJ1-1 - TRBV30 TGTGCCTGGACTTCTTACACGAACACTGAAGCTTTCTTT CAWTSYTNTEAFF
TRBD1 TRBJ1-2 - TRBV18 TGTGCCAGCTCACAAGAAAATATTGGGACAGGGTATGGCTACACCTTC CASSQENIGTGYGYTF
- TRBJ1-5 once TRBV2 TGTGCCAGCAGGGGGACACTTCTTGCGCCCCAGCATTTT CASRGTLLAPQHF
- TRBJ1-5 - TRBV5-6 TGTGCCAGCAGCTTGGCCGTTCAGGTACAGCCCCAGCATTTT CASSLAVQVQPQHF
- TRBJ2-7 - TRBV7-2 TGTGCCAGCAGCTTAGCAGCGGGCTACGAGCAGTACTTC CASSLAAGYEQYF
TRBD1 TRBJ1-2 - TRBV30 TGTGCCTGGAGTATAAGACAGGGGATTACAGGCTACACCTTC CAWSIRQGITGYTF
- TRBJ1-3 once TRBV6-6 TGTGCCAGCAGTGACCTGGGAGGGTACACCATATATTTT CASSDLGGYTIYF
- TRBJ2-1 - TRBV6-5 TGTGCCAGCAGCTTGAACCCCGGGACTTCCAATGAGCAGTTCTTC CASSLNPGTSNEQFF
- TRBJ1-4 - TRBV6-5 TGTGCCAGCAGTCGGATGGAGAAAGAAAAACTGTTTTTT CASSRMEKEKLFF